This passage covers 8 T cell receptor beta chains from one sample sequenced in a study of cytotoxic CD8 clonotypes in ibrutinib-treated CLL. Only in-frame clones appear in the TCRdb table, and some are missing; sequencing was by immunoSEQ multiplex PCR. Of around 250,000 clones in the sample, around 70% were seen once. The sequenced sample was PBMCs, obtained after 24 months of ibrutinib treatment. All receptors derive from a human donor with chronic lymphocytic leukemia.

This clone is a singleton in its sample. CDR3 coding DNA: TGTGCCAGCAGCGTAGAGGGACACCTCTATGGCTACACCTTC. Its protein is CASSVEGHLYGYTF. V usage is TRBV9 and J usage is TRBJ1-2; D perhaps matches TRBD1 (6 bases). Trimming cost V 0 bases and J 4 bases, with 10 bases left between them. Germline V gives CDR1 SGDLS, CDR2 YYNGEE. This CDR3 contains 14 residues.

The genes are TRBV7-2 and TRBJ2-7; 7 bases agree with TRBD1. The V segment lost 1 base and the J segment 3 bases; nucleotides outside the gene matches: 12. The CDR3 covers 17 residues. CDR1 is SGHTA and CDR2 is FQGNSA in the germline V gene. This CDR3 reads CASSLVGLRDRVYEQYF. The CDR3 nucleotides read TGTGCCAGCAGCTTAGTAGGCCTCCGAGACAGGGTCTACGAGCAGTACTTC.

The chain is built from TRBV11-2 and TRBJ2-3; D unresolved. V lost 5 bases and J 2 bases, leaving 11 bases between the germline ends. Per germline, CDR1 SGHAT and CDR2 FQNNGV. The CDR3 has 14 amino acids. The CDR3: CASSLVSVTDTQYF. CDR3 coding DNA: TGTGCCAGCAGCCTAGTGTCAGTCACAGATACGCAGTATTTT.

The J gene is TRBJ1-1, the V gene TRBV25-1; D possibly corresponds to TRBD1 (5 bases). This CDR3 spans 13 amino acids. Trimming shortened V by 4 bases and J by 4 bases, and 10 bases separated the two germline ends. Germline CDR1 and CDR2: MGHDK and SYGVNS. CDR3 residues: CASSGMGGTEAFF. DNA for the CDR3: TGTGCCAGCAGTGGAATGGGGGGCACTGAAGCTTTCTTT.

This rearrangement joins TRBV29-1 to TRBJ2-7; D possibly uses TRBD1 or TRBD2 (5 bases each). The CDR3 covers 12 residues. Germline V gene data show CDR1 as SQVTM and CDR2 as ANQGSEA. V lost 7 bases and J 0 bases, leaving 10 bases between the germline ends. The CDR3 sequence is CSGRDGSYEQYF. DNA for the CDR3: TGCAGCGGCCGGGACGGCTCCTACGAGCAGTACTTC.

In DNA form, the CDR3 reads TGTGCCAGCAGTTACTCGAGTGCGCAGGAGGGGGCCGAGCAGTACTTC. Translated: CASSYSSAQEGAEQYF. V usage is TRBV6-6 and J usage is TRBJ2-7; a possible D gene is TRBD1 (7 bases). The CDR3 length is 16 residues. The germline V gene encodes CDR1 MNHNY and CDR2 SVGAGI (reference sequence). Trimming pared 0 bases from V and 6 bases from J, leaving 18 bases between.

V gene TRBV6-7 combines with J gene TRBJ2-5, with 7 bases fitting TRBD2. TRBV6-7 is identified as an open reading frame with a role that is uncertain. The CDR3 spans 16 residues. Unmatched junction bases numbered 11, after V lost 2 bases and J lost 5 bases. Here the CDR3 reads CASSYPIGLVYETQYF. CDR3 in DNA: TGTGCCAGCAGTTACCCCATCGGACTAGTGTACGAGACCCAGTACTTC.

In this sample, this clone turned up a few times. The gene calls are TRBV29-1 and TRBJ2-1; D ambiguous. The CDR3 consists of 10 residues. Trimming took 4 bases from V and 6 from J, leaving 4 bases between them. Germline CDR1 SQVTM, CDR2 ANQGSEA. The DNA of the CDR3 is TGCAGCGTTGCAATCAATGAGCAGTTCTTC. It encodes CSVAINEQFF.